This TCR beta chain was documented in a study of blood T cell repertoires in COVID-19. Looking at the study overall: Samples representing acute and convalescent COVID-19 were sourced from the United States, Italy and Spain. The cDNA or gDNA used as material had been derived from T cells, B-cell-depleted T cells, or PBMCs.

Original data processing: Reference gene primer amplification gave nucleated cell count estimates. Generated by immunoSEQ multiplex PCR, the TCRdb table keeps only in-frame clones and is missing some. That table supplies the V and J calls and clone size; D and trimming were determined from the DNA. Of approximately 210,000 clones in the sample, 80% to 85% were seen once. There are 15 residues in the CDR3. Trimming took 3 bases from V and 6 from J, leaving 15 bases between them. The germline V gene has CDR1 SGHTA and CDR2 FQGTGA. Sequenced input: peripheral blood. The clonotype originates from a human donor in a cohort sampled during active COVID-19. The V gene is TRBV7-3, the J gene TRBJ2-1; a weak D match, TRBD1 (6 bases). The CDR3 loop reads CASSLYQRDTNEQFF. For the CDR3, the DNA is TGTGCCAGCAGCTTGTATCAAAGGGACACCAATGAGCAGTTCTTC.